The 14 T cell receptor beta chains given below trace back to one sample, sequenced in a study of blood T cell repertoires in COVID-19. The table came from immunoSEQ multiplex PCR; TCRdb's copy has only in-frame clones and leaves some out. This repertoire shows 150,000 to 200,000 clones, approximately 90% found once; its top ten account for around 1.6%. Sequencing was done on a sample of peripheral blood. The receptor source for this set is a woman aged 50 to 60 with acute or convalescent COVID-19.

This chain joins TRBV3-1 (or the pseudogene TRBV3-2) and TRBJ1-2, with D unclear. Germline CDR1 reads LGHDT; CDR2 reads YNNKEL (reference sequence). The V end was cut by 3 bases, the J end by 4 bases, with 6 bases between. The CDR3 spans 12 residues. CDR3 in DNA: TGTGCCAGCAGCCACGGGAGCTATGGCTACACCTTC. Residues: CASSHGSYGYTF.

The chain couples TRBV10-3 to TRBJ2-7, with 10 bases that match TRBD2. The germline gives CDR1 ENHRY, CDR2 SYGVKD. The junction had 19 bases not matched to a gene; V was cut back by 11 bases and J by 12 bases. The CDR3 is 14 residues long. The CDR3 is CASTVGLAGERRYF. The CDR3 region has the DNA TGTGCCTCCACCGTGGGGCTAGCGGGAGAAAGACGGTACTTC.

The gene calls are TRBV24-1 and TRBJ1-3, with D uncertain. CDR1 and CDR2 from the germline V gene are KGHDR and SFDVKD. The CDR3 extends over 13 amino acids. Trimming took 5 bases from V and 2 from J, leaving 6 bases between them. CDR3: CATSVTAGNTIYF. The CDR3, as DNA: TGTGCCACCAGTGTTACAGCTGGAAACACCATATATTTT.

The chain uses TRBV5-1 and TRBJ1-1; the D gene is possibly TRBD1 (5 bases). Deletions cut 0 bases from V and 3 bases from J, with 15 bases between. This CDR3 has 16 amino acids. Germline V gene lookup returns CDR1 SGHRS and CDR2 YFSETQ. The CDR3 region is CASSLGPRGLDTEAFF. The CDR3 DNA follows: TGCGCCAGCAGCTTGGGGCCTCGGGGACTCGACACTGAAGCTTTCTTT.

To note about this clone: Other DNA variants within this sample encode the same CDR3. J is TRBJ1-5 and V is TRBV6-5; no clear D. CDR3 length: 14 residues. Germline V gene lookup returns CDR1 MNHEY and CDR2 SVGAGI. V was clipped by 7 bases and J by 0 bases, with 10 bases between them. The CDR3 DNA follows: TGTGCCAGCAACCCGACGGGTAGCAATCAGCCCCAGCATTTT. It encodes CASNPTGSNQPQHF.

A word on this clone: A junction end diverges from the germline sequence, so it may reflect a read error. This rearrangement joins TRBV12-3 or TRBV12-4 to TRBJ1-6; D uncertain. The CDR3 loop spans 13 amino acids. In nucleotides, the CDR3 is TGTGCCAGCAGTCTCTCCGGCGGTTCATCCCTCCACTTT. Translated, it gives CASSLSGGSSLHF.

The chain employs TRBV7-2 and TRBJ2-7; D might be TRBD2 (5 bases). Trimming shortened V by 1 base and J by 4 bases, and 14 bases separated the two germline ends. The CDR3 totals 15 residues. Germline values: CDR1 SGHTA, CDR2 FQGNSA. CDR3 nucleotide sequence: TGTGCCAGCAGCTTAGGAAGGGAGCGGAGTTACGAGCAGTACTTC. Its translation: CASSLGRERSYEQYF.

This chain joins TRBV7-9 and TRBJ2-3, with D possibly TRBD1 on 5 matching bases. Germline V gene data show CDR1 as SEHNR and CDR2 as FQNEAQ (reference sequence). This CDR3 is built from 15 residues. V lost 10 bases and J lost 2, with 19 bases in between. The CDR3: CANDRFMGPTDTQYF. DNA for the CDR3: TGTGCCAACGACCGCTTTATGGGGCCCACAGATACGCAGTATTTT.

The chain is built from TRBV7-8 and TRBJ1-6; tentatively, D is TRBD1 (6 bases). Germline CDR1 reads SGHVS; CDR2 reads FQNEAQ. The CDR3 extends over 17 amino acids. The V and J ends lost 5 bases and 6 bases respectively, with 20 bases between them. The CDR3 reads CASSGRSVGGGNSPLHF. CDR3 sequence (DNA): TGTGCCAGCAGCGGCCGATCGGTAGGGGGTGGTAATTCACCCCTCCACTTT.

The rearrangement uses TRBV6-5 and TRBJ1-2; D is perhaps TRBD1 (5 bases). Deletions cut 6 bases from V and 4 bases from J, with 15 bases between. Germline V gives CDR1 MNHEY, CDR2 SVGAGI. The CDR3 spans 14 residues. In DNA, the CDR3 is TGTGCCAGCAGGTCGACGGGGGGAGGCTATGGCTACACCTTC. It yields the protein CASRSTGGGYGYTF.

The chain has TRBV19 and TRBJ1-5; D might be TRBD1 (5 bases). Germline CDR1 is LNHDA and CDR2 is SQIVND (reference sequence). Trimming removed 4 bases at V and 4 bases at J, with 8 bases between. The CDR3 consists of 13 residues. CDR3 loop: CASSKRGNQPQHF. As DNA, the CDR3 is TGTGCCAGTAGTAAACGGGGGAATCAGCCCCAGCATTTT.

V and J are TRBV3-1 (or the pseudogene TRBV3-2) and TRBJ1-2; D may be TRBD1 (5 bases). Trimming stripped 2 bases from V and 6 bases from J, with 10 bases between. Per germline, CDR1 LGHDT and CDR2 YNNKEL (reference sequence). This CDR3 has 13 amino acids. CDR3 nucleotide sequence: TGTGCCAGCAGCCAAACCGACAGTGATGGCTACACCTTC. It translates to CASSQTDSDGYTF.

As to this clone: The same CDR3 arises from other DNA sequences in this sample as well. In DNA form, the CDR3 reads TGTGCCAGCAGCTCTCAGGGTAACTATGGCTACACCTTC. This translates into CASSSQGNYGYTF. The chain recombines TRBV5-4 with TRBJ1-2; a possible D gene is TRBD1 (5 bases). Germline V CDR1 and CDR2: SGHNT, YYREEE (reference sequence). The V end lost 3 bases, the J end lost 1 base, and 7 bases lay between the germline ends. The CDR3 is 13 residues long.

CDR3 region: CASSSVQGNQPQHF. The CDR3 DNA is TGTGCCAGCAGCTCCGTGCAGGGCAATCAGCCCCAGCATTTT. The J gene is TRBJ1-5, the V gene TRBV7-2; no reliable D call. The V gene's germline CDR1 is SGHTA and CDR2 FQGNSA. CDR3 length: 14 residues. V lost 4 bases to trimming and J lost 2 bases, with 9 bases between them.